The 18 T cell receptor beta chains reported below all come from one sample, sequenced in a study of control samples from healthy donors and cancer patients. Some clones are missing from TCRdb's copy, which holds only in-frame ones; the method was immunoSEQ multiplex PCR. The sample lists some 97,000 clones; roughly 84% were seen once. Sequences were obtained from blood. The receptor source for this set is a woman aged 50 to 60 in good health.

The chain is built from TRBV6-5 and TRBJ2-5; D is perhaps TRBD2 (5 bases). V gave up 2 bases and J gave up 4 bases, with 14 bases separating them. The CDR3 spans 15 residues. Germline V gene lookup returns CDR1 MNHEY and CDR2 SVGAGI. The CDR3 protein is CASSYGFGESETQYF. DNA for the CDR3: TGTGCCAGCAGTTACGGTTTCGGGGAATCAGAGACCCAGTACTTC.

This clone was seen more than once but under ten times. This sequence joins TRBV12-3 or TRBV12-4 and TRBJ1-2; D is unclear. This CDR3 comprises 12 residues. V lost 1 base, J lost 4 bases, and 4 bases lay in between. DNA of the CDR3: TGTGCCAGCAGTTTAGGTTCCTATGGCTACACCTTC. Translated: CASSLGSYGYTF.

The rearrangement joins TRBV2 to TRBJ1-4; no reliable D call. CDR1 and CDR2 from the germline V gene are SNHLY and FYNNEI. With 6 bases removed from V and 0 bases from J, the gap between germline ends came to 11 bases. The CDR3 is made up of 15 amino acids. The CDR3 sequence: CASSDQRSTNEKLFF. The CDR3 DNA reads as TGTGCCAGCAGCGATCAGCGATCAACTAATGAAAAACTGTTTTTT.

This clone came up once. The V and J genes are TRBV29-1 and TRBJ1-1; D uncertain. The CDR3 sequence is 12 residues long. The germline V and J ends were trimmed by 7 bases and 1 base, with 10 bases remaining between them. From germline, CDR1 is SQVTM and CDR2 ANQGSEA. The CDR3 protein is CSGFSANTEAFF. CDR3 DNA: TGCAGCGGCTTCAGTGCGAACACTGAAGCTTTCTTT.

J is TRBJ2-3 and V is TRBV7-6, with D perhaps TRBD2 (7 bases). CDR3 length equals 15 residues. Trimming removed 4 bases at V and 0 bases at J, with 11 bases between. Germline loops: CDR1 SGHVS, CDR2 FNYEAQ. The CDR3 nucleotides are TGTGCCAGCAGCTCTCGGGGGGCCAGCACAGATACGCAGTATTTT. It translates to CASSSRGASTDTQYF. Using reference TRBV7-6 and TRBJ2-3 for the parts outside the CDR3, the full variable domain is GAGVSQSPRYKVTKRGQDVALRCDPISGHVSLYWYRQALGQGPEFLTYFNYEAQQDKSGLPNDRFSAERPEGSISTLTIQRTEQRDSAMYRCASSSRGASTDTQYFGPGTRLTVL.

The V call is TRBV5-1, the J call TRBJ2-7; no definite D call. This CDR3 region has 15 residues. CDR1 and CDR2 (germline): SGHRS, YFSETQ. The germline V and J ends were trimmed by 1 base and 0 bases, with 11 bases remaining between them. In DNA form, the CDR3 reads TGCGCCAGCAGCTTGTACGGCACGGGCTCCTACGAGCAGTACTTC. Its protein is CASSLYGTGSYEQYF. Full variable domain (missing parts from reference TRBV5-1 and TRBJ2-7): KAGVTQTPRYLIKTRGQQVTLSCSPISGHRSVSWYQQTPGQGLQFLFEYFSETQRNKGNFPGRFSGRQFSNSRSEMNVSTLELGDSALYLCASSLYGTGSYEQYFGPGTRLTVT.

The V gene is TRBV7-7, the J gene TRBJ2-7, with TRBD2 matching 10 bases. Per germline, CDR1 SSHAT and CDR2 FNYEAQ (reference sequence). The CDR3 is 18 amino acids. Losses at the gene ends were 1 base for V and 5 bases for J; bases not matched to a gene: 14. In DNA form, the CDR3 reads TGTGCCAGCAGCTTAGTGGGGACTAGCGATTTAGGTCCCCACGAGCAGTACTTC. This gives the protein CASSLVGTSDLGPHEQYF.

The chain uses TRBV27 and TRBJ1-6; D call uncertain. The CDR3 is 13 residues long. V dropped 3 bases and J dropped 9 bases, with 9 bases sitting between them. The germline V gene has CDR1 MNHEY and CDR2 SMNVEV (reference sequence). The DNA of the CDR3 is TGTGCCAGCAGTTTTAACGGCGCTTCACCCCTCCACTTT. It is translated as CASSFNGASPLHF.

The chain has TRBV5-6 and TRBJ1-6; 8 bases match TRBD1. The V gene's germline CDR1 is SGHDT and CDR2 YYEEEE. This CDR3 contains 15 residues. V shed 4 bases, J shed 7 bases, and the junction held 7 bases outside the gene matches. The chain's CDR3 is CASSRLTGGNSPLHF. CDR3 DNA: TGTGCCAGCAGCCGGCTAACAGGGGGGAATTCACCCCTCCACTTT. The variable domain in full, with the rest retrieved from reference TRBV5-6 and TRBJ1-6, is DAGVTQSPTHLIKTRGQQVTLRCSPKSGHDTVSWYQQALGQGPQFIFQYYEEEERQRGNFPDRFSGHQFPNYSSELNVNALLLGDSALYLCASSRLTGGNSPLHFGNGTRLTVT.

The rearrangement joins TRBV19 to TRBJ1-3; D is unresolved. This CDR3 has 12 amino acids. Germline lookup yields CDR1 LNHDA and CDR2 SQIVND (reference sequence). V lost 11 bases to trimming and J lost 0 bases, with 8 bases between them. The DNA of the CDR3 is TGTGCCTCGAGGGACTCTGGAAACACCATATATTTT. This translates into CASRDSGNTIYF.

The CDR3 DNA is TGCGCCAGCAAAACAGGACAGGGGGATTCACCCCTCCACTTT. This encodes CASKTGQGDSPLHF. The chain couples TRBV5-1 to TRBJ1-6, with 10 nucleotides matching TRBD1. CDR3 size: 14 residues. The junction had 5 bases not matched to a gene; V was cut back by 6 bases and J by 8 bases. Per the germline V gene, CDR1 is SGHRS and CDR2 is YFSETQ.

This clone was recorded only once. At one end the junction does not follow the germline gene, possibly because of a read error. The V call is TRBV18, the J call TRBJ1-4, with D maybe TRBD1 (6 bases). The germline V gene has CDR1 KGHSH and CDR2 LQKENI. This CDR3 comprises 13 residues. The CDR3 protein is CASSPQGNEKLFF. CDR3 coding DNA: TGTGCCAGCTCTCCACAGGGTAATGAAAAACTGTTTTTT.

The chain couples TRBV6-2 or TRBV6-3 to TRBJ2-7, with 7 bases lining up with TRBD2. The CDR3 loop spans 16 amino acids. Trimming took 4 bases from V and 4 from J; bases not matched to a gene: 13. Germline CDR1 and CDR2: MNHEY and SVGEGT. The CDR3: CASSSLTSDIGYEQYV. The CDR3 DNA is TGTGCCAGCAGTTCCCTCACTAGCGACATAGGATACGAGCAGTACGTC.

DNA for the CDR3: TGTGCCAGCAGTTATCAGGGGTCCTACGAGCAGTACGTC. As protein: CASSYQGSYEQYV. This rearrangement joins TRBV6-2 or TRBV6-3 to TRBJ2-7, with D possibly TRBD1 on 6 matching bases. Trimming pared 3 bases from V and 1 base from J, leaving 7 bases between. CDR1 and CDR2 (germline): MNHEY, SVGEGT. There are 13 residues in the CDR3.

The V gene is TRBV5-1, the J gene TRBJ1-4; D gene ambiguous. CDR1 SGHRS and CDR2 YFSETQ come from the germline V gene. CDR3 length: 13 amino acids. Trimming stripped 2 bases from V and 3 bases from J, with 5 bases between. The CDR3 loop reads CASSFYSNEKLFF. The CDR3, as DNA: TGCGCCAGCAGCTTTTACTCTAATGAAAAACTGTTTTTT.

The chain employs TRBV5-4 and TRBJ2-3; D gene ambiguous. V lost 2 bases to trimming and J lost 4 bases, with 20 bases between them. Germline CDR1 SGHNT, CDR2 YYREEE (reference sequence). This CDR3 spans 17 amino acids. The CDR3, as DNA: TGTGCCAGCAGCTTACCGGAGAGCCCCTTTGAGTCAGATACGCAGTATTTT. It specifies CASSLPESPFESDTQYF.

V usage is TRBV7-7 and J usage is TRBJ2-5; D may be TRBD1 (5 bases). Trimming left V 4 bases short and J 1 base short, with 7 bases between. From germline, CDR1 is SSHAT and CDR2 FNYEAQ (reference sequence). This CDR3 is 13 amino acids long. Here the CDR3 DNA reads TGTGCCAGCAGCTCGACAGTCCAAGAGACCCAGTACTTC. This gives the protein CASSSTVQETQYF.

This sequence joins TRBV5-6 and TRBJ2-1; tentative D call: TRBD2 (5 bases). Trimming shortened V by 7 bases and J by 6 bases, and 20 bases separated the two germline ends. This CDR3 comprises 15 residues. The V gene's germline CDR1 is SGHDT and CDR2 YYEEEE. CDR3 residues: CASATLPGKINEQFF. The CDR3 DNA is TGTGCCAGCGCCACATTACCGGGGAAGATCAATGAGCAGTTCTTC.